Listed below are T cell receptor beta chains from one sample, sequenced in a study of PD-L1 blockade in urothelial cancer. The table came from immunoSEQ multiplex PCR; TCRdb's copy has only in-frame clones and leaves some out. The table records approximately 70,000 clones, approximately 88% of them present only once. The starting material was PBMCs, obtained around atezolizumab (anti-PD-L1) treatment. These receptors originate from a man aged 60-69 years with urothelial cancer. The CDR3 runs from the conserved cysteine through the conserved F or W. Fields, in order: J gene, V gene, clone size, D gene, CDR3 length, CDR3 protein, CDR3 DNA. A D gene is named only where the DNA matches it firmly. Rows may omit the clone size; those that give it use once, few, many or a size class.

TRBJ1-2,TRBV4-1,-,-,17,CASSPNPLGQSNYGYTF,TGCGCCAGCAGCCCCAATCCTCTAGGACAGTCTAACTATGGCTACACCTTC
TRBJ2-2,TRBV11-3,-,-,13,CASSYAVVGELFF,TGTGCCAGCAGCTACGCGGTGGTTGGGGAGCTGTTTTTT
TRBJ1-1,TRBV5-6,-,TRBD1,14,CASSWGQVNTEAFF,TGTGCCAGCAGCTGGGGACAGGTGAACACTGAAGCTTTCTTT
TRBJ2-5,TRBV11-2,-,TRBD2,14,CASSLTSGQETQYF,TGTGCCAGCAGCTTGACTAGCGGCCAAGAGACCCAGTACTTC
TRBJ2-7,TRBV4-3,once,TRBD1,13,CASSLDRVGEQYF,TGCGCCAGCAGCCTGGACAGGGTGGGGGAGCAGTACTTC
TRBJ2-1,TRBV19,-,-,12,CASSTRYNEQFF,TGTGCCAGTTCAACTAGGTACAATGAGCAGTTCTTC
TRBJ2-6,TRBV18,-,-,18,CASSPTGIILSGANVLTF,TGTGCCAGCTCACCAACAGGGATAATACTCTCTGGGGCCAACGTCCTGACTTTC
TRBJ2-2,TRBV28,once,TRBD2,14,CASSLAGGVEELFF,TGTGCCAGCAGTTTAGCGGGAGGCGTTGAGGAGCTGTTTTTT
TRBJ2-1,TRBV19,-,-,14,CASSIDSFYNEQFF,TGTGCCAGTAGTATAGACAGTTTTTACAATGAGCAGTTCTTC
TRBJ1-4,TRBV2,-,-,14,CASSPSFTGEKLFF,TGTGCCAGCAGTCCCAGTTTTACAGGGGAAAAACTGTTTTTT
TRBJ2-3,TRBV30,-,-,14,CAWSRRGPTDTQYF,TGTGCCTGGAGCCGGCGGGGGCCCACAGATACGCAGTATTTT
TRBJ2-1,TRBV11-1,-,-,17,CASSLAWHPRTYNEQFF,TGTGCCAGCAGCTTAGCCTGGCATCCCCGTACCTACAATGAGCAGTTCTTC
TRBJ1-5,TRBV28,-,TRBD1,19,CASSLSGSTGTVRLGPQHF,TGTGCCAGCAGTTTATCGGGTAGTACGGGGACAGTAAGGTTGGGGCCCCAGCATTTT
TRBJ2-7,TRBV5-4,-,-,12,CASSLGRNEQYF,TGTGCCAGCAGCTTGGGGAGGAACGAGCAGTACTTC
TRBJ1-2,TRBV5-5,-,TRBD1,15,CASSSGTGALYGYTF,TGTGCCAGCAGCTCGGGGACAGGGGCACTGTATGGCTACACCTTC
TRBJ1-1,TRBV5-1,-,TRBD1,15,CASSRKTTGDTEAFF,TGCGCCAGCAGCCGGAAGACAACAGGGGACACTGAAGCTTTCTTT
TRBJ2-2,TRBV7-7,-,-,17,CASSKGIRTANTGELFF,TGTGCCAGCAGCAAGGGAATCCGGACAGCGAACACCGGGGAGCTGTTTTTT
TRBJ2-5,TRBV18,-,TRBD1,14,CASSPTGGSETQYF,TGTGCCAGCTCACCGACAGGGGGCTCAGAGACCCAGTACTTC